This TCR beta chain is drawn from a study of T-cell reconstitution after alpha-beta-depleted transplantation in children (dated by TCRdb to the mid-2010s). About the investigation overall: The study quantitatively tracked T-cell immune reconstitution after TCRalphabeta/CD19-depleted allogeneic hematopoietic cell transplantation in children using TCR repertoire profiling.

Note on this clonotype: Its antigen is not yet known. No qualities accompany the bases; no much larger clone lies one base away.

The method was PCR. The sample was run on an Illumina HiSeq 2500. TCR libraries were prepared with molecular barcoding, using unique molecular identifiers to normalize TCRbeta repertoire quantification. TCRdb reprocessed the public reads (quality trimming at Q25 with fastp, clone calling with MiXCR) and kept in-frame beta chains. Duplicate CDR3 protein sequences are folded into a single record with the most common DNA and genes. The table for this sample lists about 600,000 distinct CDR3 sequences; about 10% of them were counted only once. The ten top clones hold around 4% of the sample. The V end loses 6 bases and the J end loses 7 bases, and a stretch of 13 bases separates them. Reading the germline V gene gives CDR1 MNHEY and CDR2 SVGEGT. The CDR3 holds 13 amino acids from the cysteine to the phenylalanine. Only the CDR3 region is kept as DNA, spanning 39 bases read in frame from base 1.

This specimen consisted of PBMCs from the stem cell graft donor, obtained from the stem cell graft. The receptor chain draws on TRBV6-2 or TRBV6-3 and TRBJ1-5; a weak D assignment points to TRBD1 (5 bases agree). The sequence derives from a human donor who donated a stem cell graft to a child with acute myeloid leukemia. The nucleotides are TGTGCCAGCAGCCCACGGACAACCCAGCCCCAGCATTTT. This translates into CASSPRTTQPQHF.